The source of this T cell receptor (beta chain) is a study of blood T cell repertoires in COVID-19 (dated by TCRdb to 2018 to 2020). Regarding the complete study: Samples from collaborators originated in the United States, Italy and Spain and spanned both the acute and convalescent phases of COVID-19. The material from the prospective study consisted of cDNA or gDNA derived from T cells, B-cell-depleted T cells, or PBMCs. Subjects who had been exposed to COVID-19, were actively infected with it, or had recovered from it provided the deeply sampled blood TCRbeta repertoires that made up the dataset. A freely available public database, intended as a resource for researchers studying the immune response to SARS-CoV-2, is where the repertoires were released. The samples were drawn from the first 160 participants of the ongoing ImmuneRACE study and from 950 to 1,500 subjects provided by 6 global collaborators. A de-identified subject ID, COVID-19 status, age in years and sex were almost always included in the sample metadata. Where available, HLA class I and class II types were taken from metadata supplied by the sample provider and were not determined by assay-based typing.

What the authors observed across the whole study: Clinical and demographic metadata were provided uncurated, with the amount varying by source and participant.

Here V drops 3 bases and J drops 7 bases, and the junction holds 3 bases not matched to any gene. Counted from cysteine to phenylalanine, this CDR3 has 13 amino acids. Left in the record is the CDR3 DNA by itself, 39 bases read in frame from the first base. CDR1 SGHDN and CDR2 FVKESK were looked up in the germline V gene. The immunoSEQ Assay, a bias-controlled multiplex PCR, was used to amplify TCRbeta CDR3 regions from genomic DNA. The study's own analysis went as follows. Nucleated cell counts per sample were estimated from amplification of reference gene primers within the assay. To quantify the absolute abundance of each unique TCRbeta CDR3 rearrangement, sequence reads were collapsed and filtered. Productive Simpson clonality was computed per sample as the square root of Simpson's diversity index over productive rearrangements. The clones in this table, taken by TCRdb from immuneACCESS, are in-frame only. Not every clone is retained; where verified, under half of the shortfall comes from an unresolved V gene, and the cause of the rest is unknown. The V and J calls and clone size come from that table; D and trimming were worked out from the DNA. The sample has roughly 180,000 clones on record, roughly four fifths of them singletons. The top ten constitute more than 4.5% of the sample.

Each collaborating institution followed its own protocols to collect whole blood in K2EDTA tubes. For TCRbeta analysis, collaborators shipped samples in one of three forms: frozen whole blood, isolated PBMCs, or DNA extracted from either of those sample types. This clone has just one count. What this receptor recognizes is not known. Base-call qualities are not available, and no considerably larger clone is one nucleotide away. The rearrangement joined TRBV14 to TRBJ1-1, with 9 bases matching TRBD1. The sequencing sample was made of peripheral blood. This TCR derives from a woman aged 25 to 39 with acute or convalescent COVID-19. For the CDR3, the sequence is CASSQWGQGEAFF. The DNA sequence reads TGTGCCAGCAGCCAGTGGGGACAGGGTGAAGCTTTCTTT.